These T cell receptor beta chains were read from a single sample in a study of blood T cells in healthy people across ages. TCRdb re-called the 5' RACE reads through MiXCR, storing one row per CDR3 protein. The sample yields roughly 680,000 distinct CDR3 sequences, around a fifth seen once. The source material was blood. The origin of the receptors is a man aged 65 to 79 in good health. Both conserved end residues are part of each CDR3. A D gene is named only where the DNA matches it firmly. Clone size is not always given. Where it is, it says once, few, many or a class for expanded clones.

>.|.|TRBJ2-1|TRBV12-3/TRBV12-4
CASSLTQKEQFF
TGTGCCAGCAGTTTAACGCAGAAGGAGCAGTTCTTC
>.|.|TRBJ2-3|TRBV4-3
CASSQDQGGYTDTQYF
TGCGCCAGCAGCCAAGATCAGGGCGGATACACAGATACGCAGTATTTT
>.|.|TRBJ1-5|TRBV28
CASSLPGLMKPQHF
TGTGCCAGCAGTTTACCGGGGCTGATGAAGCCCCAGCATTTT
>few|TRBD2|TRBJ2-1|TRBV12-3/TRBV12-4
CASRTGTSEMSEQFF
TGTGCCAGCAGGACCGGGACTAGCGAGATGAGTGAGCAGTTCTTC
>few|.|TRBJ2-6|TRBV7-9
CASSRHRSGANVLTF
TGTGCCAGCAGCCGACACCGCTCTGGGGCCAACGTCCTGACTTTC
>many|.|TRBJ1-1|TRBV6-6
CASSYEGAVAFF
TGTGCCAGCAGTTACGAAGGGGCTGTAGCTTTCTTT
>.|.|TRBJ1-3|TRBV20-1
CSAGRGRVGNTIYF
TGCAGTGCTGGCCGGGGTAGGGTTGGAAACACCATATATTTT
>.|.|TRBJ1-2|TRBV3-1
CASSQDKVGRQFYGYTF
TGTGCCAGCAGCCAAGATAAAGTCGGACGCCAATTCTATGGCTACACCTTC
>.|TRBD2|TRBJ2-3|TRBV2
CASTAGGPTDTQYF
TGTGCCAGCACAGCGGGAGGGCCTACAGATACGCAGTATTTT
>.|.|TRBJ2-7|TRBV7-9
CASSPLDSHEQYF
TGTGCCAGCAGCCCGCTTGATAGCCACGAGCAGTACTTC
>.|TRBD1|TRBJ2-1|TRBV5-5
CASSLEGQPYNEQFF
TGTGCCAGCAGCTTGGAGGGACAGCCCTACAATGAGCAGTTCTTC
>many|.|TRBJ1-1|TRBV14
CASSQAGAGTKAFF
TGTGCCAGCAGCCAAGCCGGAGCTGGGACAAAAGCTTTCTTT
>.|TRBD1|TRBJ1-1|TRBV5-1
CASSLDQGANTEAFF
TGCGCCAGCAGCTTGGATCAGGGGGCGAACACTGAAGCTTTCTTT
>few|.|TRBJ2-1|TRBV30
CAWSYPDTDNEQFF
TGTGCCTGGAGTTACCCGGACACGGACAATGAGCAGTTCTTC
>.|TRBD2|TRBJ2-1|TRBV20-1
CSAQNSGPYNEQFF
TGCAGTGCTCAGAATAGCGGGCCCTACAATGAGCAGTTCTTC
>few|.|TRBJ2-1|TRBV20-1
CSAPEGGVNEQFF
TGCAGTGCTCCCGAAGGGGGAGTCAATGAGCAGTTCTTC
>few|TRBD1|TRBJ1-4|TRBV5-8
CASSLFQGVSGEKLFF
TGTGCCAGCAGCCTTTTCCAGGGGGTATCGGGTGAAAAACTGTTTTTT
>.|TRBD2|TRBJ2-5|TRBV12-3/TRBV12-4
CASSFTSGRETQYF
TGTGCCAGCAGTTTTACTAGCGGGAGAGAGACCCAGTACTTC
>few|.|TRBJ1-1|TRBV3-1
CASSQKADEAFF
TGTGCCAGCAGCCAAAAAGCAGATGAAGCTTTCTTT
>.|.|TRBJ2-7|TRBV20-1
CSAEGVGWREQYF
TGCAGTGCTGAGGGAGTGGGCTGGCGCGAGCAGTACTTC
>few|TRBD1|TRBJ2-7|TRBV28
CATAGGGNEQYF
TGTGCCACTGCAGGGGGTGGAAACGAGCAGTACTTC
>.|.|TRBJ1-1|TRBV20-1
CSASIGGNTEAFF
TGCAGTGCTAGTATAGGGGGGAACACTGAAGCTTTCTTT
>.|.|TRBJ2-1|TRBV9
CASSVLEGSYNEQFF
TGTGCCAGCAGCGTACTAGAGGGGTCCTACAATGAGCAGTTCTTC
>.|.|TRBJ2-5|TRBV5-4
CASSFGGYQETQYF
TGTGCCAGCAGCTTCGGTGGGTACCAAGAGACCCAGTACTTC
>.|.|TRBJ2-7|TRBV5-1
CASSVTGLAYEQYF
TGCGCCAGCAGCGTAACGGGGCTGGCCTACGAGCAGTACTTC
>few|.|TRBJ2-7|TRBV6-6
CASSHDPGADEQYF
TGTGCCAGCAGCCATGACCCGGGAGCCGACGAGCAGTACTTC
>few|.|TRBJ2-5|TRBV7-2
CASSLGVGGTQYF
TGTGCCAGCAGCTTGGGTGTGGGGGGGACCCAGTACTTC
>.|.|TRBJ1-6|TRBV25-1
CASSDGGAYNSPLHF
TGTGCCAGCAGTGATGGGGGCGCCTATAATTCACCCCTCCACTTT
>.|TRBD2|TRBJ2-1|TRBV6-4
CASSILAAPVGSYNEQFF
TGTGCCAGCAGTATACTAGCGGCCCCGGTGGGATCCTACAATGAGCAGTTCTTC
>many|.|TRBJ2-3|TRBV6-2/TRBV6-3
CASSYSEHPADTQYF
TGTGCCAGCAGTTACTCGGAACACCCCGCAGATACGCAGTATTTT
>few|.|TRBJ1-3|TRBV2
CARSGAGNTIYF
TGTGCCAGGTCAGGGGCTGGAAACACCATATATTTT
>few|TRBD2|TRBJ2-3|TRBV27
CASSLRREGRDTQYF
TGTGCCAGCAGTTTGCGGCGGGAGGGCCGAGATACGCAGTATTTT
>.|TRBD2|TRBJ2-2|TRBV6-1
CASRNPGLAGKGPNTGELFF
TGTGCCAGCAGAAACCCGGGACTAGCGGGGAAAGGCCCGAACACCGGGGAGCTGTTTTTT
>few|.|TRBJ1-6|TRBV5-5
CASSEDRDYNSPLHF
TGTGCCAGCAGCGAGGACAGAGACTATAATTCACCCCTCCACTTT
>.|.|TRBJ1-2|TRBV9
CASSEDVNYGYTF
TGTGCCAGCAGCGAGGACGTTAACTATGGCTACACCTTC
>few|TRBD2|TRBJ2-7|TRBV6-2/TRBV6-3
CASSYGVGLAGYEQYF
TGTGCCAGCAGTTACGGCGTTGGACTAGCGGGCTACGAGCAGTACTTC
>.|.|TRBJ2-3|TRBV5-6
CASSEKGTSTDTQYF
TGTGCCAGCAGCGAGAAGGGGACAAGCACAGATACGCAGTATTTT
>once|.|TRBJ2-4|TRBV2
CASCNDRLTKNIQYF
TGTGCCAGCTGCAACGACAGGTTGACCAAAAACATTCAGTACTTC
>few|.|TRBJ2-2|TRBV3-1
CASSQRTGKGNTGELFF
TGTGCCAGCAGCCAACGAACAGGGAAGGGTAACACCGGGGAGCTGTTTTTT
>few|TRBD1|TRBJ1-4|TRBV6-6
CASTRDRGNEKLFF
TGTGCCAGCACCCGGGACAGGGGTAATGAAAAACTGTTTTTT
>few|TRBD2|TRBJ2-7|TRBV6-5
CASAGTSGYEQYF
TGTGCCAGCGCCGGGACTAGCGGCTACGAGCAGTACTTC
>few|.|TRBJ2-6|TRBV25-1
CASSDSAAGANVLTF
TGTGCCAGCAGTGACAGCGCCGCTGGGGCCAACGTCCTGACTTTC
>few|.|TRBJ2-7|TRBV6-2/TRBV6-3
CASSYAALQIYEQYF
TGTGCCAGCAGTTACGCCGCCCTTCAGATATACGAGCAGTACTTC
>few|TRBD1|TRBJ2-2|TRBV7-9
CASSFWDRGTGELFF
TGTGCCAGCAGCTTCTGGGACAGGGGGACCGGGGAGCTGTTTTTT
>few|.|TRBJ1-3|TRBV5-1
CASSLSGTSGNTIYF
TGCGCCAGCAGCTTGTCGGGGACGTCTGGAAACACCATATATTTT
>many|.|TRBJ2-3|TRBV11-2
CASSLLSDTQYF
TGTGCCAGCAGCCTCTTATCAGATACGCAGTATTTT
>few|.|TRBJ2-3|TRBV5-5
CASSLGPLSTDTQYF
TGTGCCAGCAGCTTGGGCCCGCTCAGCACAGATACGCAGTATTTT
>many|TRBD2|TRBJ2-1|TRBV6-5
CASSTYPGGPSLEQFF
TGTGCCAGCAGTACTTACCCGGGAGGGCCTTCGCTTGAGCAGTTCTTC
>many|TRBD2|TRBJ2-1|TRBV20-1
CSARLGLLDNEQFF
TGCAGTGCTAGATTGGGACTATTGGACAATGAGCAGTTCTTC
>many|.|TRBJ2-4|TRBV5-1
CASSLSGDQAKNIQYF
TGCGCCAGCAGCTTGTCCGGGGACCAAGCCAAAAACATTCAGTACTTC
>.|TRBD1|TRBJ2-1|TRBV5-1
CASSFEDRVRYF
TGCGCCAGCAGCTTCGAGGACAGGGTTCGGTACTTC
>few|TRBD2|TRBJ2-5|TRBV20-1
CSARDQAGAVETQYF
TGCAGTGCTAGAGATCAGGCGGGAGCGGTGGAGACCCAGTACTTC
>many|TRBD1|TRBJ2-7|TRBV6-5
CASNPTGSLGYEQYF
TGTGCCAGCAATCCGACAGGGTCTCTCGGTTACGAGCAGTACTTC
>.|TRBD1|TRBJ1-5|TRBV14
CASSQSTGVKEIGNQPQHF
TGTGCCAGCAGCCAATCGACAGGGGTCAAGGAAATAGGCAATCAGCCCCAGCATTTT
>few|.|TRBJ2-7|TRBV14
CASSQIRLAHHEQYF
TGTGCCAGCAGCCAAATCAGGCTAGCCCATCACGAGCAGTACTTC
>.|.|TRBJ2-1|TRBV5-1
CASGDQAASYNEQFF
TGCGCCAGCGGTGATCAGGCGGCGTCCTACAATGAGCAGTTCTTC
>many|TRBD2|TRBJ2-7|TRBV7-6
CASSWSTSGSLQSYEQYF
TGTGCCAGCAGCTGGTCGACTAGCGGGAGCCTTCAATCCTACGAGCAGTACTTC